This TCR beta chain originates from a study of T cells in Graves' hyperthyroidism and ophthalmopathy. Study conclusions and caveats: A 13 V-J signature model discriminated ophthalmopathy versus stable hyperthyroidism. A median about 7 months before onset, the model predicted ophthalmopathy.

In the case of this clonotype: The target antigen is unknown.

Patients were excluded for uncontrolled infection, other autoimmune disease, pregnancy or lactation. PBMCs stemmed from less than 13 ml fresh peripheral blood. Amplification of TCR beta CDR3 regions used RNA as the template. First-round RT-PCR targeting the TCR CDR3 was performed with the HTBI primer set. TCRdb called the multiplex PCR reads again in MiXCR, with one record for every CDR3 protein. The sample lists 350,000 to 500,000 distinct CDR3 sequences, around 15% occurring once. Trimming removed 1 base from V and 1 base from J; junction bases left unmatched: 3. The CDR3 length is 16 residues. Germline CDR1 and CDR2: MGHRA and YSYEKL.

The chain carries TRBV4-1 and TRBJ2-2; 7 bases fit TRBD2. The sequenced sample was blood. This sequence originates from a young woman with Graves' hyperthyroidism. This CDR3 is CASSQVGEGNTGELFF. The CDR3 DNA reads as TGCGCCAGCAGCCAAGTGGGGGAGGGGAACACCGGGGAGCTGTTTTTT.